The 20 T cell receptor beta chains presented below share a single source sample, sequenced in a study of shared clonotypes between healthy human individuals. Naive CD8 cells lacked CD45RO and underwent positive selection for CCR7, leaving out terminally differentiated effector memory CD45RA+ cells. The table came from immunoSEQ multiplex PCR; TCRdb's copy has only in-frame clones and leaves some out. This sample has around 1,900,000 clones, with about 94% found just once. Sample: naive CD8+ T cells from PBMCs. The source is a man younger than 35 in good health. Some clones in this sample may be carry-over from other donors' samples.

V and J are TRBV28 and TRBJ2-2, with D hard to call. Germline V gene lookup returns CDR1 MDHEN and CDR2 SYDVKM. This CDR3 spans 18 amino acids. V dropped 5 bases and J dropped 0 bases, with 19 bases sitting between them. CDR3 sequence: CASSPPRRLDSNTGELFF. Here the CDR3 DNA reads TGTGCCAGCAGTCCCCCCAGGCGGCTAGATTCGAACACCGGGGAGCTGTTTTTT. The full variable domain, with the rest looked up from reference TRBV28 and TRBJ2-2, is DVKVTQSSRYLVKRTGEKVFLECVQDMDHENMFWYRQDPGLGLRLIYFSYDVKMKEKGDIPEGYSVSREKKERFSLILESASTNQTSMYLCASSPPRRLDSNTGELFFGEGSRLTVL.

V usage is TRBV5-5 and J usage is TRBJ1-5; D possibly corresponds to TRBD1 (5 bases). CDR3 length equals 12 residues. V gave up 5 bases and J gave up 6 bases, with 9 bases separating them. CDR1 is SGHKS, CDR2 YYEKEE, per germline (reference sequence). The CDR3 reads CASSSGLQPQHF. The CDR3 nucleotides read TGTGCCAGCAGTTCAGGGCTTCAGCCCCAGCATTTT.

The chain combines TRBV7-9 with TRBJ1-1; D gene unclear. CDR3 size: 11 residues. CDR1 and CDR2 from the germline V gene are SEHNR and FQNEAQ (reference sequence). V lost 3 bases and J 4 bases, leaving 3 bases between the germline ends. In DNA form, the CDR3 reads TGTGCCAGCAGCTTTTTCACTGAAGCTTTCTTT. This encodes CASSFFTEAFF.

The chain carries TRBV4-2 and TRBJ1-1; D may be TRBD1 (5 bases). The germline gives CDR1 LGHNA, CDR2 YNFKEQ. V was cut by 1 base and J by 4 bases, with 16 bases left in between. CDR3 length equals 16 residues. The CDR3 sequence: CASSQAPPGGGTEAFF. Here the CDR3 DNA reads TGTGCCAGCAGCCAAGCTCCCCCCGGGGGGGGCACTGAAGCTTTCTTT.

The V and J genes are TRBV28 and TRBJ1-5, with D unclear. This CDR3 region has 13 residues. V lost 6 bases, J lost 1 base, and 7 bases lay in between. CDR1 and CDR2 from the germline V gene are MDHEN and SYDVKM. The CDR3 reads CASRAPSNQPQHF. As DNA, the CDR3 is TGTGCCAGCAGGGCACCAAGCAATCAGCCCCAGCATTTT.

The chain combines TRBV10-1 with TRBJ2-3, with 12 nucleotides matching TRBD2. The CDR3 is 19 amino acids. J lost 4 bases, V lost 2 bases, and 13 bases had no gene match. Per germline, CDR1 WNHNN and CDR2 SYGVQD (reference sequence). The CDR3 DNA reads as TGCGCCAGCAGTGAGAGATTTTCGTCTCCTAGCGGGAGGGCAGATACGCAGTATTTT. This codes for CASSERFSSPSGRADTQYF.

This chain links TRBV4-3 with TRBJ2-7; D gene uncertain. The CDR3 runs 15 residues. The V end was cut by 1 base, the J end by 2 bases, with 12 bases between. Germline values: CDR1 LGHNA, CDR2 YSLEER. Here the CDR3 reads CASSQAFGEAYEQYF. The CDR3 bases are TGCGCCAGCAGCCAAGCTTTCGGCGAAGCCTACGAGCAGTACTTC.

The rearrangement joins TRBV5-1 to TRBJ2-1; 11 nucleotides line up with TRBD2. This CDR3 has 16 residues. V lost 4 bases and J lost 0; bases outside the gene matches: 3. Per the germline V gene, CDR1 is SGHRS and CDR2 is YFSETQ. The CDR3 DNA sequence: TGCGCCAGCAGCGGGGGACTAGCGGACTCCTACAATGAGCAGTTCTTC. This codes for CASSGGLADSYNEQFF.

This rearrangement joins TRBV4-1 to TRBJ1-2, with TRBD1 matching 9 bases. Germline loops: CDR1 MGHRA, CDR2 YSYEKL. This CDR3 is built from 17 residues. Germline trimming cut 1 base from V and 7 bases from J; bases unmatched to any gene: 13. The CDR3 protein is CASSQVLQGAFSGGYTF. CDR3 DNA sequence: TGCGCCAGCAGCCAAGTACTACAGGGGGCTTTTTCAGGTGGCTACACCTTC.

The genes are TRBV19 and TRBJ2-3; D may be TRBD1 or TRBD2 (5 bases each). The CDR3 length is 16 residues. Trimming shortened V by 6 bases and J by 0 bases, and 16 bases separated the two germline ends. CDR1 is LNHDA and CDR2 is SQIVND in the germline V gene (reference sequence). The chain's CDR3 is CASSDLRGGSTDTQYF. The CDR3 DNA follows: TGTGCCAGTAGCGACCTCCGGGGCGGGAGCACAGATACGCAGTATTTT. The whole variable domain, filled in from reference TRBV19 and TRBJ2-3, reads DGGITQSPKYLFRKEGQNVTLSCEQNLNHDAMYWYRQDPGQGLRLIYYSQIVNDFQKGDIAEGYSVSREKKESFPLTVTSAQKNPTAFYLCASSDLRGGSTDTQYFGPGTRLTVL.

The J gene is TRBJ2-7, the V gene TRBV9, with D perhaps matching TRBD2 (6 bases). Germline CDR1 SGDLS, CDR2 YYNGEE. CDR3 length: 13 amino acids. V lost 3 bases and J 7 bases, leaving 14 bases between the germline ends. Here the CDR3 DNA reads TGTGCCAGCAGCGATGTAACGGCGGGGGAGCAGTACTTC. This translates into CASSDVTAGEQYF.

The rearrangement uses TRBV7-6 and TRBJ2-3; TRBD1 aligns across 7 bases. Germline V lookup: CDR1 SGHVS, CDR2 FNYEAQ. CDR3 length: 15 residues. J gave up 0 bases and V 1 base, and 1 base lay outside the gene matches. The CDR3 DNA sequence: TGTGCCAGCAGCTTAGGGGACAGTAGCACAGATACGCAGTATTTT. Its protein is CASSLGDSSTDTQYF.

On this clone: At the DNA level, this CDR3 is encoded by other sequences in the same sample as well. The V call is TRBV6-6, the J call TRBJ2-1; possible D gene TRBD2, 5 bases. V was shortened by 3 bases and J by 0 bases, with 9 bases between the two germline ends. The CDR3 extends over 15 amino acids. Per germline, CDR1 MNHNY and CDR2 SVGAGI (reference sequence). The CDR3 protein is CASSYTGSSYNEQFF. In DNA, the CDR3 is TGTGCCAGCAGTTATACGGGGAGCTCCTACAATGAGCAGTTCTTC.

This clone came up once. The genes are TRBV6-5 and TRBJ2-2, with no clear D. V was shortened by 6 bases and J by 8 bases, with 10 bases between the two germline ends. Germline V gene sequence: CDR1 MNHEY, CDR2 SVGAGI. The CDR3 is 12 amino acids. This CDR3 is CASSPAWGELFF. CDR3 nucleotide sequence: TGTGCCAGCAGCCCCGCGTGGGGGGAGCTGTTTTTT.

The DNA for the CDR3 is TGTGCCAGCAGAGGGACAGGGGGCTCCTACGAGCAGTACTTC. Protein sequence: CASRGTGGSYEQYF. This chain uses TRBV28 with TRBJ2-5; TRBD1 matches 11 bases. The DNA end lines up better with TRBJ2-7; the J call may be wrong. Looked up from germline, CDR1 is MDHEN and CDR2 is SYDVKM. The CDR3 runs 14 residues.

The V call is TRBV7-6, the J call TRBJ2-1; D possibly corresponds to TRBD2 (6 bases). CDR3 length: 15 residues. V was trimmed by 0 bases and J by 8 bases, leaving 14 bases between them. The germline gives CDR1 SGHVS, CDR2 FNYEAQ. The CDR3 DNA follows: TGTGCCAGCAGCTTAGCGTCTAGCGTGAGGTATGAGCAGTTCTTC. It translates to CASSLASSVRYEQFF.

The chain recombines TRBV13 with TRBJ2-2; D unresolved. The CDR3 covers 14 residues. With 6 bases removed from V and 5 bases from J, the gap between germline ends came to 13 bases. The V gene's germline CDR1 is PRHDT and CDR2 FYEKMQ (reference sequence). The CDR3 DNA sequence: TGTGCCAGCAGACCCCCCGCCCGTACCGGGGAGCTGTTTTTT. Amino acids: CASRPPARTGELFF.

V and J are TRBV7-8 and TRBJ2-1; 13 positions match TRBD2. The CDR3 sequence is 17 residues long. V gave up 5 bases and J gave up 2 bases; unmatched junction bases: 6. Germline V gene lookup returns CDR1 SGHVS and CDR2 FQNEAQ. The CDR3 region is CASSAVLAGGPYNEQFF. CDR3 sequence (DNA): TGTGCCAGCAGCGCCGTACTAGCGGGAGGGCCCTACAATGAGCAGTTCTTC. The variable domain in full, with the rest retrieved from reference TRBV7-8 and TRBJ2-1, is GAGVSQSPRYKVAKRGQDVALRCDPISGHVSLFWYQQALGQGPEFLTYFQNEAQLDKSGLPSDRFFAERPEGSVSTLKIQRTQQEDSAVYLCASSAVLAGGPYNEQFFGPGTRLTVL.

The chain is built from TRBV4-3 and TRBJ2-4, with D hard to call. This CDR3 has 13 residues. Germline V gene lookup returns CDR1 LGHNA and CDR2 YSLEER. The V end lost 1 base, the J end lost 8 bases, and 9 bases lay between the germline ends. CDR3 DNA sequence: TGCGCCAGCAGCCAAGGAGGTCAGGACATTCAGTACTTC. Amino acids: CASSQGGQDIQYF.

V and J are TRBV27 and TRBJ1-1, with TRBD1 identical over 9 bases. Germline V gene lookup returns CDR1 MNHEY and CDR2 SMNVEV (reference sequence). The CDR3 totals 14 residues. The J segment lost 6 bases and the V segment lost 2 bases, leaving 4 bases of the junction unmatched. The DNA for the CDR3 is TGTGCCAGCAGTTTAATGGGGACAGGGTCTGAAGCTTTCTTT. Translated, it gives CASSLMGTGSEAFF.